Presented here are 22 T cell receptor beta chains from one specimen sequenced in a study of cytomegalovirus exposure and HLA in healthy donors. A multiplex PCR was run with 60 Vbeta primers and 13 Jbeta primers. The method was immunoSEQ multiplex PCR; TCRdb's version includes in-frame clones alone and lacks a portion of them. Of about 180,000 clones detected, around 80% appear once; the ten largest clones hold around 1.4%. The specimen sequenced was PBMCs. These receptor sequences come from a girl aged 5-17 years in good health and CMV-seropositive.

V gene TRBV18 combines with J gene TRBJ2-7; D perhaps matches TRBD2 (5 bases). The CDR3 runs to 12 residues. V lost 5 bases and J 6 bases, leaving 11 bases between the germline ends. Germline lookup yields CDR1 KGHSH and CDR2 LQKENI. CDR3 nucleotide sequence: TGTGCCAGCTCAACGAACCGGGGCGAGCAGTACTTC. Residues: CASSTNRGEQYF.

The chain employs TRBV29-1 and TRBJ2-3, with 10 bases aligning to TRBD2. Germline lookup yields CDR1 SQVTM and CDR2 ANQGSEA. The ends lost 7 bases at V and 2 bases at J; junction bases unmatched: 3. The CDR3 sequence is 13 residues long. CDR3: CSGGTSDTDTQYF. The CDR3 DNA reads TGCAGCGGCGGGACTAGCGACACAGATACGCAGTATTTT.

This chain connects TRBV6-1 to TRBJ1-2; TRBD1 is a possible D gene (5 bases). Germline V lookup: CDR1 MNHNS, CDR2 SASEGT. V lost 1 base and J 3 bases, leaving 12 bases between the germline ends. The CDR3 totals 15 residues. The CDR3 sequence is CASSEVGLRDYGYTF. CDR3 bases: TGTGCCAGCAGTGAAGTGGGACTGAGGGACTATGGCTACACCTTC.

The chain links TRBV27 to TRBJ2-1; 9 bases fit TRBD2. Germline assignment: CDR1 MNHEY and CDR2 SMNVEV (reference sequence). The CDR3 consists of 15 residues. V dropped 5 bases and J dropped 4; count of bases not matched to a gene: 6. For the CDR3, the DNA is TGTGCCAGCAGTCTAGGACTAGCGCCGTACAATGAGCAGTTCTTC. Its translation is CASSLGLAPYNEQFF.

This chain uses TRBV5-1 with TRBJ2-3, with D possibly being TRBD2 (7 bases). CDR1 is SGHRS, CDR2 YFSETQ, per germline. V was shortened by 4 bases and J by 5 bases, with 17 bases between the two germline ends. CDR3 length: 15 residues. CDR3 amino acids: CASSVWGGPRDTQYF. The CDR3, as DNA: TGCGCCAGCAGCGTCTGGGGGGGCCCTCGAGATACGCAGTATTTT.

The chain is built from TRBV5-4 and TRBJ1-1; D is undetermined. CDR1 is SGHNT and CDR2 is YYREEE in the germline V gene (reference sequence). The CDR3 consists of 17 residues. Deletions cut 1 base from V and 1 base from J, with 17 bases between. CDR3 region: CASSLPRVGNANTEAFF. The DNA for the CDR3 is TGTGCCAGCAGCTTGCCGCGTGTCGGTAACGCGAACACTGAAGCTTTCTTT.

V and J are TRBV19 and TRBJ1-2, with 8 bases fitting TRBD1. This CDR3 comprises 15 residues. V gave up 5 bases and J gave up 8 bases; unmatched junction bases: 13. Germline CDR1 and CDR2: LNHDA and SQIVND (reference sequence). In DNA, the CDR3 is TGTGCCAGTAGTTTCCGACCTGACAGGGGAGGCGGCTACACCTTC. Translated: CASSFRPDRGGGYTF.

The rearrangement uses TRBV9 and TRBJ2-2; TRBD1 agrees at 7 bases. The CDR3 spans 17 residues. Per the germline V gene, CDR1 is SGDLS and CDR2 is YYNGEE. Trimming cost V 3 bases and J 1 base; bases outside gene matches: 9. CDR3 sequence: CASSGLQGTRNTGELFF. Written as DNA, the CDR3 is TGTGCCAGCAGCGGATTACAGGGGACACGGAACACCGGGGAGCTGTTTTTT.

V and J are TRBV2 and TRBJ1-2; 8 bases fit TRBD1. CDR3 size: 16 residues. The V segment lost 5 bases and the J segment 4 bases; nucleotides outside the gene matches: 12. Germline V gives CDR1 SNHLY, CDR2 FYNNEI. As DNA, the CDR3 is TGTGCCAGCAGTCTTAGAACCGGACAGGGTCCCTATGGCTACACCTTC. Its translation: CASSLRTGQGPYGYTF.

This clone was recorded a few times. This sequence joins TRBV6-1 and TRBJ1-2; D call uncertain. The CDR3 has 15 residues. V was shortened by 5 bases and J by 4 bases, with 17 bases between the two germline ends. Germline values: CDR1 MNHNS, CDR2 SASEGT. The CDR3 sequence: CASSPEGSGLYGYTF. The CDR3 region has the DNA TGTGCCAGCAGTCCGGAGGGATCCGGGCTCTATGGCTACACCTTC.

This chain joins TRBV6-5 and TRBJ2-7, with 10 bases lining up with TRBD2. From germline, CDR1 is MNHEY and CDR2 SVGAGI. The J segment lost 1 base and the V segment lost 7 bases, leaving 7 bases of the junction unmatched. The CDR3 spans 15 residues. CDR3: CASTPRAGGSYEQYF. The CDR3 DNA sequence: TGTGCCAGCACGCCCCGAGCGGGAGGGTCCTACGAGCAGTACTTC.

This clone was seen only once. The chain is built from TRBV5-6 and TRBJ1-5; D not resolved. This CDR3 comprises 14 residues. Trimming removed 1 base at V and 8 bases at J, with 13 bases between. The germline gives CDR1 SGHDT, CDR2 YYEEEE. The CDR3 DNA is TGTGCCAGCAGCTTGAAGGCAGGCCCGGAGCCCCAGCATTTT. This sequence encodes CASSLKAGPEPQHF.

The chain uses TRBV2 and TRBJ1-1; D remains unclear. The CDR3 loop spans 15 amino acids. In germline, CDR1 is SNHLY, CDR2 FYNNEI. The V gene lost 7 bases and the J gene lost 4 bases, with 19 bases spanning the gap. The CDR3 reads CASNGVRPGVTEAFF. The CDR3 DNA reads TGTGCCAGCAACGGGGTCAGGCCCGGCGTCACTGAAGCTTTCTTT.

J is TRBJ2-7 and V is TRBV6-1; perhaps TRBD2 as D (6 bases). CDR3 length equals 11 residues. The V end lost 4 bases, the J end lost 7 bases, and 8 bases lay between the germline ends. CDR1 and CDR2 from the germline V gene are MNHNS and SASEGT. CDR3 DNA sequence: TGTGCCAGCAGTGGGGCGGGAGAGCAGTACTTC. Protein: CASSGAGEQYF.

This chain joins TRBV7-6 and TRBJ2-7, with TRBD1 matching over 7 bases. Germline V CDR1 and CDR2: SGHVS, FNYEAQ. This CDR3 region has 15 residues. The J segment lost 2 bases and the V segment lost 2 bases, leaving 6 bases of the junction unmatched. CDR3 region: CASSLLPGQPYEQYF. The CDR3 nucleotides are TGTGCCAGCAGCTTATTGCCGGGACAGCCCTACGAGCAGTACTTC.

This clone appeared a few times. V usage is TRBV5-8 and J usage is TRBJ2-7, with D unresolved. CDR3 length: 15 amino acids. Germline V gene lookup returns CDR1 SGHTS and CDR2 YDEGEE. Trimming stripped 2 bases from V and 2 bases from J, with 14 bases between. CDR3 coding DNA: TGTGCCAGCAGCTTATTACTACTAAACCCCTACGAGCAGTACTTC. Protein: CASSLLLLNPYEQYF. The variable domain in full, with the rest retrieved from reference TRBV5-8 and TRBJ2-7, is EAGVTQSPTHLIKTRGQQATLRCSPISGHTSVYWYQQALGLGLQFLLWYDEGEERNRGNFPPRFSGRQFPNYSSELNVNALELEDSALYLCASSLLLLNPYEQYFGPGTRLTVT.

The chain employs TRBV5-1 and TRBJ1-2, with TRBD1 as a possible D gene (6 bases). Germline V lookup: CDR1 SGHRS, CDR2 YFSETQ. V was shortened by 4 bases and J by 1 base, with 17 bases between the two germline ends. This CDR3 comprises 16 residues. In DNA, the CDR3 is TGCGCCAGCAGCCCCTCGGACAGCACGATTAACTATGGCTACACCTTC. Protein sequence: CASSPSDSTINYGYTF.

The CDR3 region has the DNA TGCGCCAGCAGCCAAGTCATGACAATCTCTGGGGCCAACGTCCTGACTTTC. This encodes CASSQVMTISGANVLTF. The chain joins TRBV4-1 to TRBJ2-6; unclear D gene. The ends were cut back, 1 base at V and 0 bases at J, with 10 bases in the middle. CDR3 length equals 17 residues. Germline CDR1 and CDR2: MGHRA and YSYEKL.

The chain is built from TRBV7-9 and TRBJ1-2; D may be TRBD1 (6 bases). CDR1 and CDR2 from the germline V gene are SEHNR and FQNEAQ (reference sequence). V was cut by 3 bases and J by 0 bases, with 23 bases left in between. The CDR3 has 19 amino acids. The chain's CDR3 is CASSFHPGDTDIANYGYTF. For the CDR3, the DNA is TGTGCCAGCAGCTTTCATCCCGGGGACACCGACATTGCTAACTATGGCTACACCTTC.

This clone was observed once. The chain uses TRBV4-2 and TRBJ1-4, with 9 bases fitting TRBD1. Germline values: CDR1 LGHNA, CDR2 YNFKEQ. The CDR3 is 15 amino acids. V trimming: 2 bases; J trimming: 8 bases; junction bases outside the gene matches: 6. The CDR3 DNA reads TGTGCCAGCAGCCAAAAGGGACAGGGAGAGGAAAAACTGTTTTTT. As protein: CASSQKGQGEEKLFF.

This clone has only one observation. The chain carries TRBV7-6 and TRBJ2-1, with 9 bases identical to TRBD2. From germline, CDR1 is SGHVS and CDR2 FNYEAQ. The length of the CDR3 is 16 residues. V shed 4 bases and J 4 bases; nucleotides not matched to a gene: 8. CDR3 sequence reads: CASSSMGLAGYNEQFF. The CDR3 nucleotides read TGTGCCAGCAGCTCTATGGGACTAGCAGGATACAATGAGCAGTTCTTC.

The J gene is TRBJ2-5, the V gene TRBV5-1; 9 nucleotides match TRBD2. The CDR3 has 16 residues. The germline CDR1 and CDR2 sequences are SGHRS and YFSETQ. J gave up 5 bases and V 3 bases, and 11 bases lay outside the gene matches. Here the CDR3 DNA reads TGCGCCAGCAGCTACTCTACAGGGAGCGGGGGGGAGACCCAGTACTTC. It encodes CASSYSTGSGGETQYF.